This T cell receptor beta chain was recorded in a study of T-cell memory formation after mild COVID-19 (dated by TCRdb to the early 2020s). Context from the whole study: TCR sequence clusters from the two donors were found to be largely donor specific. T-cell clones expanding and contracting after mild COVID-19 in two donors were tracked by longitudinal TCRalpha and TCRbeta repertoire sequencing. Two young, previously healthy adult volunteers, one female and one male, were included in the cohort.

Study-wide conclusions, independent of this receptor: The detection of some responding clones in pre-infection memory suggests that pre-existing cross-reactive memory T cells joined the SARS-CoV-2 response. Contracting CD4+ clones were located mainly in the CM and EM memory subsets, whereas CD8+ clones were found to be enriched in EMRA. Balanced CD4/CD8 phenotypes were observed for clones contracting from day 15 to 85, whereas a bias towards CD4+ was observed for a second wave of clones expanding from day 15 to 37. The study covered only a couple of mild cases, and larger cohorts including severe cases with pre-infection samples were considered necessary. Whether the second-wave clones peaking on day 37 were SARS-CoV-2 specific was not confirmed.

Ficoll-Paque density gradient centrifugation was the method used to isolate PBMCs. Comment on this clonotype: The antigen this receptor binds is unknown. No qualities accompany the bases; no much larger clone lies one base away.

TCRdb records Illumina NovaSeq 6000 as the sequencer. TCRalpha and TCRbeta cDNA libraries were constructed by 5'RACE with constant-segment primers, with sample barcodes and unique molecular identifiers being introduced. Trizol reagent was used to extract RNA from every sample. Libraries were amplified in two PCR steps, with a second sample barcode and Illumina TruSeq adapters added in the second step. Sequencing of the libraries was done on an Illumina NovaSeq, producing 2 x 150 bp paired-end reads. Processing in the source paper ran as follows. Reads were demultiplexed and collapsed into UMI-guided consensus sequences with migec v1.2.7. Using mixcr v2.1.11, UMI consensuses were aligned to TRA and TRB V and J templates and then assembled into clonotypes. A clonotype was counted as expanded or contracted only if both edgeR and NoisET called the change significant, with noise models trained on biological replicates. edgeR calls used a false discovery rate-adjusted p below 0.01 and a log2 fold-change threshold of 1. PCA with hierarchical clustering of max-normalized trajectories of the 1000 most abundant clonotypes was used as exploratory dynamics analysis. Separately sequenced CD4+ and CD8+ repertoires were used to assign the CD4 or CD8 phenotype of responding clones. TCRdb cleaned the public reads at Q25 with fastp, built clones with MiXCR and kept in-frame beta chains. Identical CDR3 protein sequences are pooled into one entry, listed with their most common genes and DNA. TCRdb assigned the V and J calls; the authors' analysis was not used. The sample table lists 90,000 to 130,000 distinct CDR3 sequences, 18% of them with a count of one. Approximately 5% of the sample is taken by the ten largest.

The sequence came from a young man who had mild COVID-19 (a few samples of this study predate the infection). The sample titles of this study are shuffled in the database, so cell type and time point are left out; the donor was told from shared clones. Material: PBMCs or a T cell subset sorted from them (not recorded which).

The CDR3 region reads CAIRRDTGHTEAFF. The DNA is TGTGCCATCAGGCGTGATACAGGCCACACTGAAGCTTTCTTT. This chain is built from TRBV10-3 and TRBJ1-1; the D gene is possibly TRBD1, with 5 bases matching. From a lookup of the germline V gene, CDR1 and CDR2 are ENHRY and SYGVKD. The CDR3 has 14 amino acids, counting the end cysteine and phenylalanine. The DNA shown is the 42-base CDR3, in frame from base 1. V is pared back by 6 bases and J by 3 bases, with 14 bases lying between the germline termini.